These T cell receptor beta chains were read from a single sample in a study of shared clonotypes between healthy human individuals. Assay: immunoSEQ multiplex PCR; the TCRdb copy retains only in-frame clones and omits some. The sample shows around 580,000 clones, nearly 98% of them seen only once. Input material: naive CD8+ T cells sorted from blood. Every receptor here comes from a man aged 25-45 years in good health. CDR3s include the opening cysteine and the closing phenylalanine or tryptophan. The D gene is left open where the match is weak. The listing skips clone size in some rows; elsewhere it reads once, few, many or a size class.

j_gene,v_gene,d_gene,abundance,CDR3aa,CDR3nt
TRBJ1-2,TRBV28,.,.,CASSLTSNYGYTF,TGTGCCAGCAGTTTAACCTCTAACTATGGCTACACCTTC
TRBJ2-3,TRBV7-2,TRBD2,.,CASSLGSGSGDTQYF,TGTGCCAGCAGCTTAGGTAGCGGGAGTGGGGATACGCAGTATTTT
TRBJ2-4,TRBV5-1,.,.,CASSLMRMEWDIQYF,TGCGCCAGCAGCCTGATGAGGATGGAGTGGGACATTCAGTACTTC
TRBJ2-3,TRBV9,.,.,CASSTRAQIYTDTQYF,TGTGCCAGCAGCACCCGGGCCCAGATATACACAGATACGCAGTATTTT
TRBJ1-1,TRBV11-3,.,.,CASSTTVNTEAFF,TGTGCCAGCAGCACAACAGTTAACACTGAAGCTTTCTTT
TRBJ2-1,TRBV27,.,.,CASSLWAASSNEQFF,TGTGCCAGCAGTTTATGGGCCGCCTCGAGCAATGAGCAGTTCTTC
TRBJ2-7,TRBV6-5,TRBD1,.,CASSDSGGEQYF,TGTGCCAGCAGTGACTCAGGGGGTGAGCAGTACTTC
TRBJ2-2,TRBV7-7,.,.,CASSLEWRALPNTGELFF,TGTGCTAGCAGCTTAGAGTGGAGGGCGCTACCAAACACCGGGGAGCTGTTTTTT
TRBJ2-1,TRBV10-3,.,.,CAISINRVLGNNEQFF,TGTGCCATCAGTATCAACAGGGTTCTTGGGAATAATGAGCAGTTCTTC
TRBJ2-5,TRBV7-2,.,.,CASSPDLYQETQYF,TGTGCCAGCAGCCCGGACTTGTACCAAGAGACCCAGTACTTC
TRBJ2-7,TRBV5-4,.,once,CASSLVEAAPYEQYF,TGTGCCAGCAGCTTGGTGGAAGCGGCTCCCTACGAGCAGTACTTC
TRBJ1-1,TRBV27,.,.,CASSPSSGDMNTEAFF,TGTGCCAGCAGTCCTTCTTCGGGAGACATGAACACTGAAGCTTTCTTT
TRBJ1-4,TRBV4-3,TRBD1,.,CASSQAPGTGEDEKLFF,TGCGCCAGCAGCCAAGCCCCGGGGACAGGGGAGGATGAAAAACTGTTTTTT
TRBJ1-5,TRBV19,.,.,CASNNMPASPQHF,TGTGCCAGTAATAATATGCCAGCCTCCCCCCAGCATTTT
TRBJ2-5,TRBV11-2,.,.,CASSTLQETQYF,TGTGCCAGCAGCACGCTACAAGAGACCCAGTACTTC
TRBJ2-7,TRBV30,TRBD1,.,CAWSLGQGAYEQYF,TGTGCCTGGAGTCTAGGACAGGGGGCCTACGAGCAGTACTTC
TRBJ2-1,TRBV9,.,.,CASSVDRLFGNEQFF,TGTGCCAGCAGCGTAGACAGACTCTTTGGGAATGAGCAGTTCTTC
TRBJ1-1,TRBV27,.,.,CASSRGGVNDRAEAFF,TGTGCCAGCAGCCGAGGAGGGGTGAACGATCGAGCTGAAGCTTTCTTT